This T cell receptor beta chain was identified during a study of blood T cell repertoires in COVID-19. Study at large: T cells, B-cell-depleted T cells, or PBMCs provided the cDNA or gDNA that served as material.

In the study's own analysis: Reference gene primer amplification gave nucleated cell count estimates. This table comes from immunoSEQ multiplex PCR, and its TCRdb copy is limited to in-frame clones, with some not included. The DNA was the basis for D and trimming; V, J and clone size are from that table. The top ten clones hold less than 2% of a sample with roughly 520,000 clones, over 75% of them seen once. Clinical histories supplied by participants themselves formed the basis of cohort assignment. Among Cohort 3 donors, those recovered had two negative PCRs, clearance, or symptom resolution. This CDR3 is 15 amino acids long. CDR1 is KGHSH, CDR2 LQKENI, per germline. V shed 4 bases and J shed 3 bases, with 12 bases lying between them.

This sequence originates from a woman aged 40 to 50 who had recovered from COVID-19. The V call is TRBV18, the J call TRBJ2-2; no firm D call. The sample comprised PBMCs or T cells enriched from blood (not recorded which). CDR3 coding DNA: TGTGCCAGCTCACTCGGCAGGCCGGACACCGGGGAGCTGTTTTTT. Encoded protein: CASSLGRPDTGELFF. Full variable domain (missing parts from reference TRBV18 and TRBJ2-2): NAGVMQNPRHLVRRRGQEARLRCSPMKGHSHVYWYRQLPEEGLKFMVYLQKENIIDESGMPKERFSAEFPKEGPSILRIQQVVRGDSAAYFCASSLGRPDTGELFFGEGSRLTVL.